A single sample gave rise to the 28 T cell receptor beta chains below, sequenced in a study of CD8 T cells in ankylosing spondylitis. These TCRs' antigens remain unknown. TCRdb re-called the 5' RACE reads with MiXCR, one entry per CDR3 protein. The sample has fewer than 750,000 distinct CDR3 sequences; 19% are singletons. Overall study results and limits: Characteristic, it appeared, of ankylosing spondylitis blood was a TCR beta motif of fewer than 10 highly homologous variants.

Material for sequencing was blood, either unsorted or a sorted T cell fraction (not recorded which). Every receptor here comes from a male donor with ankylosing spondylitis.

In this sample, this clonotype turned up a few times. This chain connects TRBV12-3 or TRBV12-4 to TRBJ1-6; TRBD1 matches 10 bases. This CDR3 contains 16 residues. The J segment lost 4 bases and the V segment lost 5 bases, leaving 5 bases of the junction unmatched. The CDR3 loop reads CASSPRTGGYNSPLHF. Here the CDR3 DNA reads TGTGCCAGCAGTCCCCGGACAGGGGGGTATAATTCACCCCTCCACTTT.

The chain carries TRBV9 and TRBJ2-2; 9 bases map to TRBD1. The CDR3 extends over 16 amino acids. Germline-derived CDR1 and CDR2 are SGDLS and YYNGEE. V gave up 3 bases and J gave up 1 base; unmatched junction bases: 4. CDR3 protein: CASSGDRVRNTGELFF. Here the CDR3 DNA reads TGTGCCAGCAGCGGGGACAGGGTTCGGAACACCGGGGAGCTGTTTTTT.

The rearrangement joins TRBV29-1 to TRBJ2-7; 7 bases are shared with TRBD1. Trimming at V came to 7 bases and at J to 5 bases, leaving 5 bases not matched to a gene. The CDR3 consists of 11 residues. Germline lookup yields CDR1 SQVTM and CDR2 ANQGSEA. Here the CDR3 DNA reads TGCAGCGCGCGACAGGGCCACGAGCAGTACTTC. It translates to CSARQGHEQYF.

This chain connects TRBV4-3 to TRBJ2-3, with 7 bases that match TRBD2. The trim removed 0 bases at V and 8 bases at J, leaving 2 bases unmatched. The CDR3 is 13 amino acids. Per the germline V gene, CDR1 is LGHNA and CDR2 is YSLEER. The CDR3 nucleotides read TGCGCCAGCAGCCAAGATCGGGAGGCTACGCAGTATTTT. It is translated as CASSQDREATQYF.

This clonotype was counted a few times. The CDR3 protein is CASSQNRGLEAFF. The CDR3 DNA sequence: TGCGCCAGCAGCCAAAACAGGGGTTTAGAAGCTTTCTTT. The V gene is TRBV5-1, the J gene TRBJ1-1; 7 bases align to TRBD1. Germline values: CDR1 SGHRS, CDR2 YFSETQ. The length of the CDR3 is 13 residues. V shed 4 bases and J 8 bases; nucleotides not matched to a gene: 8.

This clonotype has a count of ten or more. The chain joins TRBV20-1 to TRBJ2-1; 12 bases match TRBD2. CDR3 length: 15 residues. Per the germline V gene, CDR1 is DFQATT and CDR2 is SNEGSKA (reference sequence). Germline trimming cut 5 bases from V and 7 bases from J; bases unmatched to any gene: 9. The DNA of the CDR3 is TGCAGTGCTCCTAATCCGACTAGCGGGAGTAATGAGCAGTTCTTC. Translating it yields CSAPNPTSGSNEQFF.

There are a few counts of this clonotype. CDR3 loop: CASSPSTGDSNQPQHF. The CDR3 DNA follows: TGTGCCAGCAGCCCATCGACAGGGGATAGCAATCAGCCCCAGCATTTT. The genes are TRBV7-2 and TRBJ1-5; TRBD1 matches at 8 bases. Germline values: CDR1 SGHTA, CDR2 FQGNSA. V was clipped by 5 bases and J by 0 bases; unmatched bases: 6. There are 16 residues in the CDR3.

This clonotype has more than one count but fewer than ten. The CDR3 loop reads CASSQGPSGPYEQYF. DNA for the CDR3: TGCGCCAGCAGCCAAGGACCTAGCGGTCCCTACGAGCAGTACTTC. The chain combines TRBV4-1 with TRBJ2-7, with 7 bases lining up with TRBD2. Trimming cost V 1 base and J 2 bases; bases outside gene matches: 5. Germline values: CDR1 MGHRA, CDR2 YSYEKL. CDR3 size: 15 residues.

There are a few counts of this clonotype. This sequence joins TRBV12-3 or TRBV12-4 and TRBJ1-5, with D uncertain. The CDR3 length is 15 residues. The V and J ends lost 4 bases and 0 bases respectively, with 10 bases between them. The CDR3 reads CASSSRLYSNQPQHF. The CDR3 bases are TGTGCCAGCAGTTCCCGATTATATAGCAATCAGCCCCAGCATTTT.

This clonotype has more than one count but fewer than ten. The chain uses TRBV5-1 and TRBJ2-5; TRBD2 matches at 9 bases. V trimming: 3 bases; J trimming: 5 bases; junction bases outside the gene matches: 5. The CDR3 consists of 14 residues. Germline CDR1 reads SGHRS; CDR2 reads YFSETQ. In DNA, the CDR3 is TGCGCCAGCAGCTCCTCTAGCGGGGTGGAGACCCAGTACTTC. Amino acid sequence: CASSSSSGVETQYF.

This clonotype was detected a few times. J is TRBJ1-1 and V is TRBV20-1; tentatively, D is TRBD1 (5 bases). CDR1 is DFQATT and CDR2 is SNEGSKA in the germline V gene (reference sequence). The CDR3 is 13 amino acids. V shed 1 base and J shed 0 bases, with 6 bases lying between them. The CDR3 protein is CSARGQLNTEAFF. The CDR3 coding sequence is TGCAGTGCTAGAGGACAGTTGAACACTGAAGCTTTCTTT.

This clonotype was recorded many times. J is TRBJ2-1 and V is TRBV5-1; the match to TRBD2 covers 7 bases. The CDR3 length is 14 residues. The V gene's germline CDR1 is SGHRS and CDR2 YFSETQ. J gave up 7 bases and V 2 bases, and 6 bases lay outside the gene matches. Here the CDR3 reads CASSLGPGGNEQFF. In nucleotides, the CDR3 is TGCGCCAGCAGCTTAGGACCGGGGGGTAATGAGCAGTTCTTC.

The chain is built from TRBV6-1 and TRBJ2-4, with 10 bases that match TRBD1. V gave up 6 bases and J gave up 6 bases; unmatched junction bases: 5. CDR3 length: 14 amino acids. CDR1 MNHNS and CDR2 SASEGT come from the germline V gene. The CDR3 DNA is TGTGCCAGCAGCGCGACAGGGGGCGGAAACATTCAGTACTTC. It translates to CASSATGGGNIQYF.

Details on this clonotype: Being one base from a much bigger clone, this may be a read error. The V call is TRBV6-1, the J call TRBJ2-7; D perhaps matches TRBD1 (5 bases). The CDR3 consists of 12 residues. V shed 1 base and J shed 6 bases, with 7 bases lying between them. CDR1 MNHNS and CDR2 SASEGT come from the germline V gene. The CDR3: CASSEEGFEQYF. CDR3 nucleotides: TGTGCCAGCAGTGAAGAGGGGTTCGAGCAGTACTTC.

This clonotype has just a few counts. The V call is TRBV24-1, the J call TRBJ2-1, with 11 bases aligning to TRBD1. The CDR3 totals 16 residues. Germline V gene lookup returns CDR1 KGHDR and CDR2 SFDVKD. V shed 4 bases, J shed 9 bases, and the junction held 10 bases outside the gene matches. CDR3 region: CATSDKGQGARSEQFF. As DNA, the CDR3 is TGTGCCACCAGTGACAAAGGACAGGGGGCGCGTAGTGAGCAGTTCTTC.

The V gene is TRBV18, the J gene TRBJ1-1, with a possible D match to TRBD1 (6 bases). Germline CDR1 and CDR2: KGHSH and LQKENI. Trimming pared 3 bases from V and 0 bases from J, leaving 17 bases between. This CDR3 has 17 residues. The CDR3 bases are TGTGCCAGCTCACCCTTACAGACAGGACCGATGAACACTGAAGCTTTCTTT. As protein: CASSPLQTGPMNTEAFF.

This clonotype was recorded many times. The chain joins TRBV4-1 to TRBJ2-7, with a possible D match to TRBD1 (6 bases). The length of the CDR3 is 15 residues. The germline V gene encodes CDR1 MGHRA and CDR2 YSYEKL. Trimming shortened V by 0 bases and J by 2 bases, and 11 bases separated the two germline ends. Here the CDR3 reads CASSQEGDITYEQYF. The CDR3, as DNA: TGCGCCAGCAGCCAAGAAGGGGACATTACCTACGAGCAGTACTTC.

CDR3 nucleotide sequence: TGCAGTGCTAGCGTCGGGGGAAGCACAGATACGCAGTATTTT. Residues: CSASVGGSTDTQYF. V and J are TRBV20-1 and TRBJ2-3; tentative D call: TRBD2 (6 bases). The CDR3 loop spans 14 amino acids. V gave up 3 bases and J gave up 0 bases, with 10 bases separating them. CDR1 DFQATT and CDR2 SNEGSKA come from the germline V gene (reference sequence).

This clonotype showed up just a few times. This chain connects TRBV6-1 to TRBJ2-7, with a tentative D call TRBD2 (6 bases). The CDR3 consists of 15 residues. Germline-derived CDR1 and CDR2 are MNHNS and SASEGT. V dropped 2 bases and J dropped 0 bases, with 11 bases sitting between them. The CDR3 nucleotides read TGTGCCAGCAGTGAATGGGACGGGGGCTCCTACGAGCAGTACTTC. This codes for CASSEWDGGSYEQYF.

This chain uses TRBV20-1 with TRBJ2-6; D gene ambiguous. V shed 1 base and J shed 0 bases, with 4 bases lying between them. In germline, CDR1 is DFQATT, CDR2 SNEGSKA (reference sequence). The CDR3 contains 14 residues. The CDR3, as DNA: TGCAGTGCTAGAGTATTCTCTGGGGCCAACGTCCTGACTTTC. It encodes CSARVFSGANVLTF.

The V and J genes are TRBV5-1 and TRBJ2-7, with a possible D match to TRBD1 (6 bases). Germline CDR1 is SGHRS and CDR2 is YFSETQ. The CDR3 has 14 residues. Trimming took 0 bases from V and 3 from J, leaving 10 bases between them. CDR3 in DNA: TGCGCCAGCAGCTTGGCTGACAGGAACTACGAGCAGTACTTC. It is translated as CASSLADRNYEQYF.

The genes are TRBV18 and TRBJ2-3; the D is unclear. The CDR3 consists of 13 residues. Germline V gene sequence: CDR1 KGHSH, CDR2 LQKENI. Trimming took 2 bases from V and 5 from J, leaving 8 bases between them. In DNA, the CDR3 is TGTGCCAGCTCACCATCGATCCGAGATACGCAGTATTTT. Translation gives CASSPSIRDTQYF.

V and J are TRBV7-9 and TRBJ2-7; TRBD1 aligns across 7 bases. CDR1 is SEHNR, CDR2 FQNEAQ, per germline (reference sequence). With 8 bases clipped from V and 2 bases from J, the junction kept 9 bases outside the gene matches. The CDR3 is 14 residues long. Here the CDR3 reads CASHWGQPAYEQYF. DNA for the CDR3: TGTGCCAGCCACTGGGGACAGCCCGCCTACGAGCAGTACTTC.

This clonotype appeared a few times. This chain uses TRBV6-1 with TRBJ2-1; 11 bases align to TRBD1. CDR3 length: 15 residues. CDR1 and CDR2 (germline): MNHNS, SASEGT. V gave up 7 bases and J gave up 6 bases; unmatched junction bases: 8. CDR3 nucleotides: TGTGCCAGCATCTACCGGACAGGGGGCTCCAATGAGCAGTTCTTC. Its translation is CASIYRTGGSNEQFF.

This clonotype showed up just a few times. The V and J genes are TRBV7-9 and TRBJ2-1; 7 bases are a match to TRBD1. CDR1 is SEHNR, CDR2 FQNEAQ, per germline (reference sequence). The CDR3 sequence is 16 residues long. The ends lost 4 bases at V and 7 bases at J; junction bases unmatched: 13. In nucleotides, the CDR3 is TGTGCCAGCAGCTCCAACAGGGGATTGGCCGGTAATGAGCAGTTCTTC. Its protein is CASSSNRGLAGNEQFF. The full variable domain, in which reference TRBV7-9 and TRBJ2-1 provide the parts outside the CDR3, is DTGVSQNPRHKITKRGQNVTFRCDPISEHNRLYWYRQTLGQGPEFLTYFQNEAQLEKSRLLSDRFSAERPKGSFSTLEIQRTEQGDSAMYLCASSSNRGLAGNEQFFGPGTRLTVL.

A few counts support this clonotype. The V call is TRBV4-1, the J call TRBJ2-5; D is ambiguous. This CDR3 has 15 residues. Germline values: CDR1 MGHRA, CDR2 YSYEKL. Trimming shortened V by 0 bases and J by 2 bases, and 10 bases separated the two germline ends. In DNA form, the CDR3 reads TGCGCCAGCAGCCAAGACGGAGTAGGACAAGAGACCCAGTACTTC. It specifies CASSQDGVGQETQYF.

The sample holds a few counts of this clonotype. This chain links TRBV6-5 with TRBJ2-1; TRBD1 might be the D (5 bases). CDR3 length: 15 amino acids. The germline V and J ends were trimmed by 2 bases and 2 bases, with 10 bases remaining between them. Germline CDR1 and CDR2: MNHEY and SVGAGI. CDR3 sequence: CASSYRAGTYNEQFF. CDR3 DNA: TGTGCCAGCAGTTACCGGGCAGGGACCTACAATGAGCAGTTCTTC.

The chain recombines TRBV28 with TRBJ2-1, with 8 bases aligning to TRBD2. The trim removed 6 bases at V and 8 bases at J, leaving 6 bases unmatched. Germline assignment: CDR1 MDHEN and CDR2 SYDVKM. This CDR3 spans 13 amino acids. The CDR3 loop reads CASRAGRAHEQFF. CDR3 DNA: TGTGCCAGCAGGGCCGGGAGGGCTCATGAGCAGTTCTTC.